The clone carrying this T cell receptor (beta chain) was seen once. The sample holds other DNA sequences that translate to the same CDR3. The data are from a study of blood T cell repertoires in COVID-19. Trimming took 4 bases from V and 3 from J; bases not matched to a gene: 4. Germline V lookup: CDR1 SGHDN, CDR2 FVKESK. This CDR3 is built from 15 residues. Libraries were prepared by immunoSEQ multiplex PCR; TCRdb keeps only in-frame clonotypes and omits some of them. The sample carries 150,000 to 200,000 clones, 88% recorded once. The genes are TRBV14 and TRBJ2-2, with TRBD1 identical over 8 bases. The sequenced sample was PBMCs or T cells enriched from blood (not recorded which). This clonotype was obtained from a woman between 18 and 29 years old who had recovered from COVID-19. CDR3 in DNA: TGTGCCAGCAGCCGTTTGACAGGGGACACCGGGGAGCTGTTTTTT. Encoded protein: CASSRLTGDTGELFF.